The clone carrying this T cell receptor (beta chain) has more than one count but fewer than ten. Its cognate antigen is unknown. 5'RACE template switching produced TCR cDNA carrying a universal primer site and UMIs. In TCRdb, the 5' RACE reads were re-called with MiXCR into one record per CDR3 protein. Found here are roughly 150,000 distinct CDR3 sequences, more than 6.5% of them singletons; the top ten hold more than 0.55%. Trimming removed 3 bases from V and 4 bases from J, with 16 bases in between. Germline assignment: CDR1 SGDLS and CDR2 YYNGEE. The CDR3 contains 15 residues. The data are from a study of T cells after yellow fever vaccination. Study details: The SMART-Seq v4 Ultra Low Input method served to prepare the low-cell-number fractions. Study-level results: A minor fraction of clonotypes spanned both CD4 and CD8 compartments. FACS-sorted repertoires could contain abundant clonotypes contaminating from the bulk population.

The source of this sequence is a man aged 30 to 45 who received the YFV17D yellow fever vaccine. The chain carries TRBV9 and TRBJ2-5; possibly TRBD1 or TRBD2 for D (5 bases each). The sample here was CD4+ T cells sorted from PBMCs, taken 10 days after the yellow fever booster vaccination. In DNA form, the CDR3 reads TGTGCCAGCAGCGCCGGGACCGCAGTGGGAGAGACCCAGTACTTC. Translated: CASSAGTAVGETQYF. The variable domain in full, with the rest retrieved from reference TRBV9 and TRBJ2-5, is DSGVTQTPKHLITATGQRVTLRCSPRSGDLSVYWYQQSLDQGLQFLIQYYNGEERAKGNILERFSAQQFPDLHSELNLSSLELGDSALYFCASSAGTAVGETQYFGPGTRLLVL.